The following is a T cell receptor (beta chain) sequence with its context. Sequenced by immunoSEQ multiplex PCR; TCRdb stores in-frame clones only, minus some. The sample lists some 120,000 clones, just under 80% occurring once. This sample is part of a study of blood T cell repertoires in COVID-19. Looked up from germline, CDR1 is ENHRY and CDR2 is SYGVKD. V lost 0 bases, J lost 0 bases, and 7 bases stayed unmatched. The CDR3 is made up of 18 amino acids. The V gene is TRBV10-3, the J gene TRBJ2-1; 8 bases match TRBD2. Sequencing used peripheral blood. This receptor was identified in a human donor in a cohort sampled during active COVID-19. CDR3 sequence reads: CAISESAAGGSSYNEQFF. The CDR3 bases are TGTGCCATCAGTGAGTCGGCGGCGGGAGGCAGCTCCTACAATGAGCAGTTCTTC.